The present T cell receptor (beta chain) was sequenced within a study of T cells in Graves' hyperthyroidism and ophthalmopathy. Germline V gene sequence: CDR1 WNHNN, CDR2 SYGVQD (reference sequence). Unmatched junction bases numbered 9, after V lost 3 bases and J lost 8 bases. The CDR3 loop spans 15 amino acids. In its sample, this clonotype was seen many times. Its antigen is undetermined. Graves' hyperthyroidism without ophthalmopathy progression within 18 months was termed stable. RNA transcripts provided the source from which TCR beta CDR3 regions were amplified. HTBI primers were employed in a first-round RT-PCR of the TCR CDR3. Each CDR3 protein gets one entry after TCRdb re-called the multiplex PCR reads with MiXCR. The sample consists of about 400,000 distinct CDR3 sequences, 15% of them appearing once. Study results and limitations: A model of 13 V-J features distinguished ophthalmopathy from stable hyperthyroidism.

The TCR comes from a woman in her twenties or thirties with Graves' hyperthyroidism. The sequenced sample consisted of blood. The chain is built from TRBV10-1 and TRBJ2-1; TRBD2 matches at 8 bases. The CDR3 loop is CASSESSGSLYEQFF. CDR3 coding DNA: TGCGCCAGCAGTGAATCGAGCGGGAGTTTATATGAGCAGTTCTTC.